This TCR beta chain was retrieved from a study of PD-1 blockade in mismatch repair-deficient tumors. V shed 5 bases and J shed 8 bases, with 21 bases lying between them. Germline V gene data show CDR1 as MNHEY and CDR2 as SMNVEV (reference sequence). The CDR3 is 15 residues long. Assay used: immunoSEQ multiplex PCR; TCRdb lists only in-frame clones, some missing. The table lists more than 85,000 clones, approximately 80% of them singletons, with around 6.6% in the top ten. A note on this clone: Its cognate antigen is unknown.

Broader study findings: After pembrolizumab, tumor-resident clones rose rapidly, then generally contracted before radiologic responses.

Sequencing was performed on peripheral blood, taken roughly 36 weeks after starting pembrolizumab. The rearrangement links TRBV27 to TRBJ1-2; D gene uncertain. This receptor was identified in an adult with mismatch repair-deficient cancer. Here the CDR3 DNA reads TGTGCCAGCAGTGCCGGAAGTCCTAGGTCTACGGGCTACACCTTC. This encodes CASSAGSPRSTGYTF.